This record concerns one TCR beta chain sequence. The CDR3 runs to 17 residues. V was pared by 1 base and J by 6 bases, with 19 bases between. Looked up from germline, CDR1 is LGHNA and CDR2 is YNFKEQ. This entry comes from a study of blood T cell repertoires in COVID-19. The assay was immunoSEQ multiplex PCR, and TCRdb's table has in-frame clones only and misses some. Among more than 95,000 clones listed, around 86% were seen once. The receptor was isolated from a man aged 80 or over with acute or convalescent COVID-19. Source material: peripheral blood. The J gene is TRBJ1-3, the V gene TRBV4-2; D may be TRBD1 (5 bases). The CDR3 nucleotides read TGTGCCAGCAGCCAAGTAACGGCCCGGGGAGGGGAAAACACCATATATTTT. Translation: CASSQVTARGGENTIYF.